This T cell receptor (beta chain) is drawn from a study of CD8+ T cells in alopecia areata. Findings and limits, study-wide: Normal scalp had lower clonality than lesional scalp, with alopecia totalis/universalis lesions showing this most strongly. Scalp clonality, along with expanded CD8+ clones among the top 100, was significantly decreased by tofacitinib.

The CDR3 totals 18 residues. In regard to this clone: Its antigen remains unidentified.

cDNA reverse transcribed from extracted RNA served as the sequencing template. Here immunoSEQ multiplex PCR was the method, and the copy in TCRdb shows in-frame clones only, minus some. The sample has approximately 150,000 clones; about 85% are singletons. The treatment was: oral pan-JAK inhibitor, 5-10 mg twice daily. Collection of lesional scalp punch biopsies and peripheral blood was performed in alopecia areata patients. Here the sequenced sample was CD8+ T cells sorted from blood, taken at week 4, from a patient treated with tofacitinib. The TCR sequence derives from a human donor with alopecia areata. This chain connects TRBV21-1 to TRBJ1-2; the DNA was not compared with TRBD1, the D call given in the table. TRBV21-1 is a pseudogene. CDR3 bases: TGTGCCAGCAGCAGAATACAGGGGGCGTCGGGAGCTAACTATGGCTACACCTTC. Amino acid sequence: CASSRIQGASGANYGYTF.